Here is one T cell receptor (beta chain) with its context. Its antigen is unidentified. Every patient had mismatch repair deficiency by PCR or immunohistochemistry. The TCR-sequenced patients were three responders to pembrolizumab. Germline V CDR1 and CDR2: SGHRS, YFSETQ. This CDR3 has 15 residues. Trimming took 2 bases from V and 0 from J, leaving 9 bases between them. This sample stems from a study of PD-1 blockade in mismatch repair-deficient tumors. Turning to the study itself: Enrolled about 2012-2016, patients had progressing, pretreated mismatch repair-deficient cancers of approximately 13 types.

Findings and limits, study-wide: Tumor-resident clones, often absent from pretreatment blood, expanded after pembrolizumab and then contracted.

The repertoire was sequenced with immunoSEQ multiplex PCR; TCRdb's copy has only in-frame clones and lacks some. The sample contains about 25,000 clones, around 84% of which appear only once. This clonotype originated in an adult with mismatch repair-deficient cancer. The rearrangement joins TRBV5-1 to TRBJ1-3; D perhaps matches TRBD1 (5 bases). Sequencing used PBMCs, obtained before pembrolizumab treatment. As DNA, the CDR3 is TGCGCCAGCAGCTTTGCAGGGATCTCTGGAAACACCATATATTTT. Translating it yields CASSFAGISGNTIYF.